This T cell receptor (beta chain) was sequenced during a study of cytomegalovirus exposure and HLA in healthy donors (dated by TCRdb to 2015 to 2018). The study in broad terms: According to an earlier analysis of around 600 of the donors, about 179 million T cells yielded approximately 120 million unique TCR beta sequences and 276 Gb of sequence data. Among the roughly 390 genotyped donors, around 81% belonged to the genetic ancestry cluster associated with self-reported Caucasian donors. Alongside the repertoire data, information on donor age, sex, ethnicity and CMV serostatus was compiled. The study used immunosequencing to profile the T cell repertoires of approximately 640 subjects and linked those repertoires to cytomegalovirus serostatus. All discovery cohort repertoires had been generated on a single sequencing platform. The number of donors typed differed by locus, with about 629-630 for A, B, C, DRB1 and DQB1, around 560 for DQA1, approximately 570 for DPA1, and some 440 for DPB1. An early release that covered more than 550 HLA-typed donors contained approximately 300 gigabases of sequencing data and 80 million or so unique TCR sequences. On average, around 240,000 unique TCR beta nucleotide sequences were sequenced per donor among roughly 430 genotyped donors of the cohort, with roughly 18% of those sequences being non-productive. To decide whether each TCR beta V gene segment behaved as functional or pseudogenic, an earlier analysis of some 600 of the donors relied on high-throughput TCR beta sequencing. Rather than using new phenotypic data, the later analysis identified candidate immune exposures from TCR beta sequences and from how often those sequences occurred across donors. A separate validation cohort of roughly 120 different subjects was used in addition to the approximately 700-subject first cohort. High-throughput TCR immunosequencing, statistical association of individual TCRs with disease status, and machine learning were combined to predict cytomegalovirus infection status. HLA typing covered class I and class II loci at four-digit resolution. The study aimed to test whether cataloging public T cell receptors could reveal signatures of past pathogen exposure. A later genetic analysis took genome-wide SNP genotypes for about 55% of the 666 donors and used that subset as a discovery cohort. Five DR-DQ haplotypes were treated as single units for association and clustering because of strong linkage in the cohort. In a later analysis, previously published TCR beta repertoires from more than 500 donors were re-analyzed and high-resolution HLA genotyping was added so that TCR occurrence patterns could be studied.

According to the germline V gene, CDR1 reads SNHLY and CDR2 reads FYNNEI. The CDR3 covers 14 residues, taking in both the cysteine and the phenylalanine. The DNA shown is the 42-base CDR3, in frame from base 1. V is trimmed back by 7 bases and J by 0 bases, and the junction contains 4 bases that no gene match accounts for. Libraries were prepared through the immunoSEQ multiplex PCR assay. A mixture of 60 forward primers for TCR Vbeta segments and 13 reverse primers for TCR Jbeta segments was used in the multiplex PCR. Amplification of the CDR3 region of rearranged TCR beta genes was performed with a multiplex PCR assay on genomic DNA. On the Illumina HiSeq System, the amplified TCR beta libraries were sequenced as 87-base-pair reads. The study's own analysis went as follows. In a later analysis, roughly 80 million unique TCR beta chains were counted across the approximately 640 repertoires, and around 11 million of these chains were shared by at least two donors. Raw reads were error-corrected and collapsed into unique sequences by a nearest-neighbor algorithm in which closely related sequences were merged to remove PCR and sequencing errors. CDR3 sequences were aligned to IMGT reference sequences to assign V, D and J gene segments. For a sequence to be retained, at least a six-nucleotide match to both a V gene segment and a J gene segment was required. Rearrangements were classified as productive when the CDR3 lacked stop codons and remained in frame with V and J, and all other rearrangements were classified as non-productive. Following IMGT convention, CDR3 was defined as the stretch from the second conserved V-encoded cysteine up to the conserved J-encoded phenylalanine. The earlier analysis of around 640 of the donors excluded sequences that lacked an unambiguous match to a single V gene segment. An earlier analysis of some 610 of the donors called V segments functional above 56.7% productive rearrangements and segregating when the between-donor standard deviation exceeded 5%. To diagnose cytomegalovirus status from the catalog of TCR beta chain sequences, a statistical classification framework was built. In a later analysis, TCR nucleotide sequences were compared against IMGT/GENE-DB human TR gene sequences so that V and J genes could be assigned. A later analysis assigned CDR3 sequences and most-parsimonious VDJ recombination scenarios with the TCRdist pipeline. In a later analysis, each TCR beta chain was defined by its CDR3 amino acid sequence together with its V-gene family, and reads lacking a unique V-gene family were excluded. To address suspected cross-contamination and a sequencing artifact, a later analysis removed roughly 640 highly shared, low-generation-probability nucleotide sequences. A later analysis calculated a clonal expansion index for each public chain from normalized within-repertoire ranks of inferred template counts. In a later analysis, generation probabilities were computed using a VDJ recombination model fitted to out-of-frame rearrangements, and the results were checked against IGoR. A later analysis scored TCR-TCR, TCR-HLA and TCR-CMV co-occurrence with hypergeometric tests, applying a repertoire-size bias correction to TCR pairs. To estimate false discovery rates, a later analysis permuted the HLA or CMV assignments 20 times. A later analysis grouped co-occurring TCRs with DBSCAN, adding TCRdist sequence similarity when clustering within HLA-allele-positive subsets. Repertoires with fewer than 30,000 or more than 120,000 public chains were left out of co-occurrence clustering, as were a handful of repertoires with anomalous nucleotide sharing. TCRdb mirrors the immuneACCESS table, restricted to in-frame sequences. Some clones are absent from its copies; in checked studies, under half trace to an unresolved V gene, and the reason for the others is unknown. The V and J calls and clone size were taken over from that table, and D and trimming were inferred from the DNA. This sample gives about 200,000 clones in total; around 75% of them show up just once. The top ten clonotypes cover roughly 0.4% of the sample.

The cohort comprised 670 or so healthy bone marrow donors. At the time of sampling, every cohort member was nominally healthy, though immune exposures that went unrecorded were likely present. The donor tested CMV seropositive, placing the donor among the roughly 300 seropositive members of the cohort. Every donor gave a peripheral blood sample, and the peripheral blood mononuclear cells from that sample were used for TCR beta sequencing. Genomic DNA was extracted from the blood cell samples with the Qiagen DNeasy Blood Extraction Kit. Points the paper makes about the study in general: The classifier was reported to diagnose cytomegalovirus status with high specificity and sensitivity in both the original and validation cohorts. Specific HLA alleles were associated with over 15,000 TCR beta sequences at a false discovery rate of 0.05 in a later analysis. In the study, approximately 160 TCR beta chains were listed as associated with cytomegalovirus. In vitro tests confirmed that a few of the cytomegalovirus-associated TCR beta chains recognize cytomegalovirus antigens. When HLA alleles, especially DR and DQ, strongly co-occurred, attributing TCR associations to individual alleles was difficult. The sequencing pipeline was judged likely to have produced a cluster of highly shared sequence variants as a technical artifact. Because HLA typing was missing for some donors at each locus, association tests included only the typed subset. In a later analysis, most CMV-associated TCR beta chains were found to appear HLA-restricted, with HLA associations seemingly driven largely by CMV exposure. A later analysis found that TCR association rates varied across HLA loci, with DRB1 alleles showing the most associated TCRs and HLA-C alleles the fewest. The earlier analysis of around 600 of the donors excluded seventeen rarely observed V segments, including chromosome 9 orphons, because counts were too low. The presence/absence analyses assumed that sequencing depth was roughly uniform across donors, and that assumption may not be true. According to a later analysis, parvovirus B19, influenza, CMV and Epstein-Barr virus appeared linked to several top co-occurrence clusters. For the cohort, immune exposure information was limited to CMV serostatus. A further reported finding was that TCR beta sequences accurately predicted the HLA-A and HLA-B alleles for most subjects in the first cohort. Correlated functional status among segregating V segments might be attributable to linkage disequilibrium, but an unknown experimental factor could not be ruled out. In a later analysis, HLA-associated TCR beta chains were found to be more clonally expanded and to have lower generation probabilities than equally common non-associated chains. Most TCR sequences were seen in very few donors, while some public TCRs were found in many individuals. In an earlier analysis of a few hundred of the donors, most TCR beta V segments were observed in productive rearrangements about 87% or about 30% of the time, broadly matching IMGT annotations. This cohort had only TCR beta chains sequenced, and the lack of alpha or paired-chain data limited which features could be detected. Compared with the roughly 670-donor mean, donors in an Asian-associated ancestry cluster had fewer N-insertions in productive TCRs, according to a later genetic analysis. The 87-base-pair reads could not distinguish some IMGT-functional V segments, including TRBV6-2 and TRBV6-3, so those segments were excluded. The authors suggested that the approach could potentially be generalized to other disease states and immunological phenotypes. An association between a missense DCLRE1C variant and V-gene and J-gene trimming of TCR beta chains was found in a later genetic analysis and replicated in an independent cohort.

Turning to this clone: The target of this receptor is not known. Qualities for individual bases were not recorded, and no much larger clone is one base off.

The TCR originated in a male donor in good health and CMV-seropositive. The chain links TRBV2 with TRBJ2-3; TRBD2 lines up with 7 middle nucleotides. The specimen sequenced was PBMCs. The base sequence is TGTGCCAGCAACCCTAGCGGTAGCACAGATACGCAGTATTTT. The encoded protein is CASNPSGSTDTQYF.